This T cell receptor beta chain was sequenced during a study of blood T cell repertoires in COVID-19. At the level of the study: Sources were T cells, B-cell-depleted T cells, or PBMCs; the material itself was cDNA or gDNA.

Original methodology: Reference gene primers were amplified, and this amplification served to estimate nucleated cell counts. Measured with immunoSEQ multiplex PCR; TCRdb has only the in-frame clones, and not every one. The V and J calls and clone size come from that table; D and trimming were worked out from the DNA. The table includes roughly 350,000 clones, about nine tenths detected once. Germline V CDR1 and CDR2: KGHDR, SFDVKD. Trimming shortened V by 4 bases and J by 3 bases, and 11 bases separated the two germline ends. The CDR3 covers 14 residues. The chain combines TRBV24-1 with TRBJ1-2; no clear D gene. The sequence was obtained from a woman in her 70s with COVID-19, enrolled during active disease. The sample was peripheral blood. CDR3 in DNA: TGTGCCACCAGTGACTTAAAAACATACTATGGCTACACCTTC. This gives the protein CATSDLKTYYGYTF.